This TCR beta chain was documented in a study of CD8+ T cells in alopecia areata. As for the study in general: Twice a day, 5 to 10 mg of oral tofacitinib was administered to treated patients.

Specimens obtained from alopecia areata patients comprised lesional scalp punch biopsies and peripheral blood. Sorted populations comprised CD4+ and CD8+ T cells obtained from PBMCs. It was cDNA, reverse transcribed from extracted RNA, that served as the sequencing template. Only in-frame clones appear in the TCRdb table, and some are missing; sequencing was by immunoSEQ multiplex PCR. Of fewer than 80,000 clones in the sample, 60% were seen once. General observations from the study: Higher clonality was seen in lesional scalp than in normal scalp, especially in alopecia totalis/universalis.

A note on this clone: The antigen remains undetermined.

Source: CD8+ T cells sorted from blood, taken at week 0. This sequence was found in a human donor with alopecia areata.

The CDR3 DNA reads as TGTGCCAGCAGTCAGGGACAGGGTACTGGCTACACCTTC. Translation: CASSQGQGTGYTF. The V call is TRBV2, the J call TRBJ1-2; 9 nucleotides line up with TRBD1. V lost 5 bases to trimming and J lost 7 bases; unmatched junction nucleotides: 5. Germline CDR1 and CDR2: SNHLY and FYNNEI. This CDR3 spans 13 amino acids.